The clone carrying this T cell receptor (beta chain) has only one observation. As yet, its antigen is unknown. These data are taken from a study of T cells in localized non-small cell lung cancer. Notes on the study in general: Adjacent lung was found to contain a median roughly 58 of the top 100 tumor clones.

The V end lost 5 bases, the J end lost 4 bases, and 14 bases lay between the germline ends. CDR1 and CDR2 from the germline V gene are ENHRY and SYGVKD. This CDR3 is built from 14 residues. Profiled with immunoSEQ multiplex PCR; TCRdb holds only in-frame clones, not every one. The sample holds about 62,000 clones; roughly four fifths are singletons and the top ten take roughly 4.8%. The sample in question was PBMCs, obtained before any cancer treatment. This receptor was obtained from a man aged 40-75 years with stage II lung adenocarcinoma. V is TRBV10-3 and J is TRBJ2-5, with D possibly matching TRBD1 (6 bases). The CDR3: CAISTGTTGETQYF. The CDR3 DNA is TGTGCCATCAGTACGGGGACAACGGGAGAGACCCAGTACTTC.